These 4 T cell receptor beta chains were sequenced from one sample in a study of metastatic and nonmetastatic thyroid tumors. Ahead of thyroid surgery, no patient had received treatment of any kind. TCRdb ran MiXCR on the PCR reads. The sample shows tens of thousands of clones, approximately 24% of them seen only once. Material: blood. All receptors come from a female donor with papillary thyroid cancer or a benign thyroid nodule (not recorded which). Some clones in this sample may be carry-over from other donors' samples.

By sample share, this clone is medium-sized. The chain links TRBV30 to TRBJ1-6, with TRBD1 identical over 7 bases. The CDR3 length is 13 residues. Trimming at V came to 4 bases and at J to 10 bases, leaving 7 bases not matched to a gene. CDR1 GTSNPN and CDR2 SVGIG come from the germline V gene (reference sequence). As DNA, the CDR3 is TGTGCCTGGACCCCAGGGGGAAGGTCACCCCTCCACTTT. Its protein product is CAWTPGGRSPLHF.

This clone was observed at least ten times. The chain uses TRBV6-1 and TRBJ2-7, with a possible D match to TRBD1 (6 bases). Trimming cost V 5 bases and J 5 bases, with 13 bases left between them. Germline V gene data show CDR1 as MNHNS and CDR2 as SASEGT. This CDR3 contains 13 residues. CDR3 sequence: CASSRYRAHEQYF. The CDR3 DNA reads as TGTGCCAGCAGTCGGTACAGGGCCCACGAGCAGTACTTC.

This clone has more than one count but fewer than ten. This chain joins TRBV6-5 and TRBJ1-5, with D possibly matching TRBD1 (5 bases). Trimming took 0 bases from V and 10 from J, leaving 10 bases between them. Germline lookup yields CDR1 MNHEY and CDR2 SVGAGI. The CDR3 contains 13 residues. The CDR3 DNA is TGTGCCAGCAGTTACTCGTCGGGGCATCCCCAGCATTTT. The encoded protein is CASSYSSGHPQHF.

The table lists this clone with many counts. The rearrangement joins TRBV11-2 to TRBJ1-2; TRBD1 might be the D (5 bases). The germline V gene encodes CDR1 SGHAT and CDR2 FQNNGV. Trimming pared 0 bases from V and 6 bases from J, leaving 14 bases between. This CDR3 region has 15 residues. The CDR3 loop reads CASSLDGWGRNGYTF. DNA for the CDR3: TGTGCCAGCAGCTTAGATGGGTGGGGCAGAAATGGCTACACCTTC.